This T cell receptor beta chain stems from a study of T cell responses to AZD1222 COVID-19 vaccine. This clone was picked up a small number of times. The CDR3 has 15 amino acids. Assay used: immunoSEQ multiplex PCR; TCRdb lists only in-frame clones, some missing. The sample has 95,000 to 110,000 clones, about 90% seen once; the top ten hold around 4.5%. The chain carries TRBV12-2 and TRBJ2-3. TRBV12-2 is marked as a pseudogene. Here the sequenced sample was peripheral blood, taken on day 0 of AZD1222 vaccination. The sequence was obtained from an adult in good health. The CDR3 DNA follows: TGTGCAAGTCGCTTTTTCTCACCGAGCACAGATACGCAGTATTTT. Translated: CASRFFSPSTDTQYF.